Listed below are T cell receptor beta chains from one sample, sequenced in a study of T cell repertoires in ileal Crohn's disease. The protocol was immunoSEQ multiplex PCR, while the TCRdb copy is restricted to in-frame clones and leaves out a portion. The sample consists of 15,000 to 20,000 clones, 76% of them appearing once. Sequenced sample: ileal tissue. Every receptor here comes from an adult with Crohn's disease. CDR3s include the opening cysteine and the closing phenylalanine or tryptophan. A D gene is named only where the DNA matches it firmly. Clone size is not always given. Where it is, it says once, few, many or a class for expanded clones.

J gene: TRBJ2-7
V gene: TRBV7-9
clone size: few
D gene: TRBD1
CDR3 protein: CASSEDRAPYEQYF
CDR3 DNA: TGTGCCAGCAGCGAAGACAGGGCCCCTTACGAGCAGTACTTC

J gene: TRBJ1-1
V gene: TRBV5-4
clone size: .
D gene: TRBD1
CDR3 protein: CASSLTTGGGTEAFF
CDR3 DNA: TGTGCCAGCAGCCTCACTACAGGGGGCGGAACTGAAGCTTTCTTT

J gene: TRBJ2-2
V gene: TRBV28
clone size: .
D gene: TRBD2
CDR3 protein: CASQLAGTGELFF
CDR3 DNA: TGTGCCAGCCAGCTAGCGGGGACCGGGGAGCTGTTTTTT

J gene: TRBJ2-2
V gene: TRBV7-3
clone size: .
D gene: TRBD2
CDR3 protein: CASSLRGDGGELFF
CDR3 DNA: TGTGCCAGCAGCCTCCGGGGGGATGGCGGGGAGCTGTTTTTT

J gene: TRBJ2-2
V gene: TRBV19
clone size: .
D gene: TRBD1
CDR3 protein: CASSLGQGGVGELFF
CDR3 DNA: TGTGCCAGTAGTCTCGGACAGGGGGGGGTCGGGGAGCTGTTTTTT

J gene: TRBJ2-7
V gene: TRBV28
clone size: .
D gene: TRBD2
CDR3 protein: CASSLLAGGYEQYF
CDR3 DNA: TGTGCCAGCAGTTTATTAGCGGGAGGCTACGAGCAGTACTTC

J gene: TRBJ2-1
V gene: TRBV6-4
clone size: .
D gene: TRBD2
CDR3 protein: CASSETSDPNNEQFF
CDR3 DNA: TGTGCCAGCAGTGAAACTAGCGACCCCAATAATGAGCAGTTCTTC

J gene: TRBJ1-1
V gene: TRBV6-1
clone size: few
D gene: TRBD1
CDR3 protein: CASSEEGTGGRKAEAFF
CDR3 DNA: TGTGCCAGCAGTGAAGAAGGGACAGGGGGCAGGAAGGCTGAAGCTTTCTTT

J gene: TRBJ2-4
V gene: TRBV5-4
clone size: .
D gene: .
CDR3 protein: CASSPSTGTKNIQYF
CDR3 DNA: TGTGCCAGCAGCCCCTCTACAGGGACCAAAAACATTCAGTACTTC

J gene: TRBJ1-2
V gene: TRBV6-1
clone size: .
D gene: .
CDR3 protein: CASSEKAEGTGGYTF
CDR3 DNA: TGTGCCAGCAGTGAAAAAGCAGAGGGAACGGGTGGCTACACCTTC

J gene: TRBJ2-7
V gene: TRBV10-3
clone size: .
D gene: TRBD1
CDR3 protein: CAISPRQGDGEQYF
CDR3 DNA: TGTGCCATCAGTCCTCGACAGGGAGATGGGGAGCAGTACTTC

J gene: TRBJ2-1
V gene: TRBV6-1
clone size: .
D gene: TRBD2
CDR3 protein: CASISLLAGRNEQFF
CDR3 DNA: TGTGCCAGCATCTCTCTACTAGCGGGGAGGAATGAGCAGTTCTTC

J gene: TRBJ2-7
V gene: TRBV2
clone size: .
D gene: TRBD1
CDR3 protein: CASVRQGSEQYF
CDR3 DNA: TGTGCCAGCGTGAGACAGGGCAGCGAGCAGTACTTC

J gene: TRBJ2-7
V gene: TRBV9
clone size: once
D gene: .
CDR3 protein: CASSVLDGGEQYF
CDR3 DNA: TGTGCCAGCAGCGTCTTGGACGGGGGAGAGCAGTACTTC

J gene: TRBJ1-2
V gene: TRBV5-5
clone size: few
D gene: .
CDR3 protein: CASSWQGGYTF
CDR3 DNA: TGTGCCAGCAGCTGGCAGGGTGGCTACACCTTC

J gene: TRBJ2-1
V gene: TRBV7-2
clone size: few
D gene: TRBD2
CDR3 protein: CASSSQSGSYNEQFF
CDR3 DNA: TGTGCCAGCAGCTCCCAAAGCGGGAGCTACAATGAGCAGTTCTTC

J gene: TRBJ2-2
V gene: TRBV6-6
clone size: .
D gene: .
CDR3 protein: CASGAPGELFF
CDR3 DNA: TGTGCCTCGGGGGCCCCCGGGGAGCTGTTTTTT

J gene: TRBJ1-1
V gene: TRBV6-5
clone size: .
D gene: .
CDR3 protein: CASSYSFARNTEAFF
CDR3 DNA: TGTGCCAGCAGTTACTCTTTTGCGAGGAACACTGAAGCTTTCTTT

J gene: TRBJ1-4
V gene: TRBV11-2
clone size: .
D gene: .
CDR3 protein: CASSLDRLQLFF
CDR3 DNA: TGTGCCAGCAGCTTAGACCGGCTGCAACTGTTTTTT

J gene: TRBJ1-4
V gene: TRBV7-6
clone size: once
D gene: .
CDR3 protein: CASSLTGEKLFF
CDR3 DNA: TGTGCCAGCAGCCTCACTGGTGAAAAACTGTTTTTT

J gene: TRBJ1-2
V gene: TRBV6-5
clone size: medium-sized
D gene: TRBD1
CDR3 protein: CASRLTGVANYGYTF
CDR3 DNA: TGTGCCAGCAGACTCACAGGGGTCGCTAACTATGGCTACACCTTC

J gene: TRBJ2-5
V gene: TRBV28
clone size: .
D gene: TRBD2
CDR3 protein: CASSLEPSGNGETQYF
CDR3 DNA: TGTGCCAGCAGTTTGGAGCCTAGCGGGAACGGGGAGACCCAGTACTTC

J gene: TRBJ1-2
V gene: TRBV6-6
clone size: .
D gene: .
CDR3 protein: CASAELNYGYTF
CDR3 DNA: TGTGCCAGCGCAGAACTCAACTATGGCTACACCTTC

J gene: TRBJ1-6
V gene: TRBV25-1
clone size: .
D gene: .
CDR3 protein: CASSAPGRINSPLHF
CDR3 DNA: TGTGCCAGCAGTGCGCCGGGACGGATTAATTCACCCCTCCACTTT

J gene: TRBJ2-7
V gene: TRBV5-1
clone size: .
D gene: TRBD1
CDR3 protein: CASSTGQGGEQYF
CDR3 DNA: TGCGCCAGCTCCACAGGACAGGGAGGTGAGCAGTACTTC